The following is a T cell receptor (beta chain) sequence with its context. Its specificity is unknown. Libraries were prepared by immunoSEQ multiplex PCR; TCRdb keeps only in-frame clonotypes and omits some of them. The sample yields some 90,000 clones, 82% seen once. The data originate from a study of graft-versus-host responses after intestinal transplantation. Whole-study results and caveats: Patients with graft-donor T cell macrochimerism had high graft-versus-host to host-versus-graft clonal ratios in allografts. Researchers found peak circulating GvH clone levels linked to early post-transplant HvG declines. GvH clones turned up in recipient marrow; some had shown up first in ileum or blood.

This clonotype originated in a human donor who received an intestinal transplant. Sequencing used unstimulated CD4+ T cells sorted from spleen or lymph node cells, obtained before intestinal transplant.

The CDR3 region has the DNA TGTGCCACCAGCAGAGATAAGGCAGGGGGTTCCTACGAGCAGTACTTC. Translation: CATSRDKAGGSYEQYF. The rearrangement links TRBV15 to TRBJ2-7, with 7 nucleotides matching TRBD1. Unmatched junction bases numbered 6, after V lost 0 bases and J lost 1 base. This CDR3 region has 16 residues. Germline CDR1 is LNHNV and CDR2 is YYDKDF (reference sequence).